These T cell receptor beta chains were read from a single sample in a study of vaccination effects on CD4 cells after COVID-19. Assay used: immunoSEQ multiplex PCR; TCRdb lists only in-frame clones, some missing. The table shows tens of thousands of clones, with approximately 74% occurring only once. These receptors have no known antigen. This specimen was CD4+ T cells from PBMCs cultured with HCoV-229E spike peptides, taken before COVID-19 vaccination. The source is a human donor who received a COVID-19 vaccine. Both conserved end residues are part of each CDR3. A D gene is named only where the DNA matches it firmly. Expanded clones get a size class; other rows say once, few or many, or leave the size out.

V: TRBV29-1
size: NA
D: NA
J: TRBJ1-2
DNA: TGCAGCGTTGGTCCGGAAGGAACGTATGGCTACACCTTC
CDR3: CSVGPEGTYGYTF

V: TRBV2
size: few
D: NA
J: TRBJ2-4
DNA: TGTGCCAGCAGTCCACAGGGCGGCGGGGCCAAAAACATTCAGTACTTC
CDR3: CASSPQGGGAKNIQYF

V: TRBV27
size: NA
D: TRBD1
J: TRBJ1-2
DNA: TGTGCCAGCAGGAGAACTGGGCAGGGGGTGAGCGGCTACACCTTC
CDR3: CASRRTGQGVSGYTF

V: TRBV27
size: NA
D: NA
J: TRBJ2-1
DNA: TGTGCCAGCAGTTCCGGCAGGTTGTATAGTGAGCAGTTCTTC
CDR3: CASSSGRLYSEQFF

V: TRBV7-9
size: few
D: TRBD1
J: TRBJ1-1
DNA: TGTGCCAGCAGCCTTATCCGGGACAGGGGGCGCGGGTTCCCTGAAGCTTTCTTT
CDR3: CASSLIRDRGRGFPEAFF

V: TRBV5-1
size: NA
D: NA
J: TRBJ1-3
DNA: TGCGCCAGCAGCCCCGAGGCGGGAGGTGGAAACACCATATATTTT
CDR3: CASSPEAGGGNTIYF

V: TRBV5-1
size: once
D: TRBD2
J: TRBJ2-5
DNA: TGCGCCAGCAGCTTGGTGGTAGCGGGGGCTCAAGAGACCCAGTACTTC
CDR3: CASSLVVAGAQETQYF

V: TRBV28
size: NA
D: TRBD1
J: TRBJ1-1
DNA: TGTGCCAGCAGTTTCCTCGACAGGGATCACACTGAAGCTTTCTTT
CDR3: CASSFLDRDHTEAFF

V: TRBV5-1
size: NA
D: NA
J: TRBJ2-1
DNA: TGCGCCAGCAGCTTGAGTACCACCTACAATGAGCAGTTCTTC
CDR3: CASSLSTTYNEQFF

V: TRBV2
size: NA
D: NA
J: TRBJ1-6
DNA: TGTGCCAGCAGTGAAGCGAGAGGGACGAATAATTCACCCCTCCACTTT
CDR3: CASSEARGTNNSPLHF

V: TRBV19
size: NA
D: TRBD2
J: TRBJ2-1
DNA: TGTGCCAGTAGTATAGTAGGGACTAGCGCACACAATGAGCAGTTCTTC
CDR3: CASSIVGTSAHNEQFF

V: TRBV6-5
size: NA
D: NA
J: TRBJ1-1
DNA: TGTGCCAGCAGTTACTCCCGGACAGTTTTGAAGGCTTTCTTT
CDR3: CASSYSRTVLKAFF

V: TRBV7-3
size: NA
D: TRBD1
J: TRBJ2-1
DNA: TGTGCCAGCAGCTTATATGTAAGAGGGACAGGAACCTACAATGAGCAGTTCTTC
CDR3: CASSLYVRGTGTYNEQFF

V: TRBV2
size: NA
D: NA
J: TRBJ2-4
DNA: TGTGCCAGCAGTGGCGTGGGCGGTGCAGAAAACATTCAGTACTTC
CDR3: CASSGVGGAENIQYF

V: TRBV19
size: NA
D: NA
J: TRBJ1-4
DNA: TGTGCCAGTAGTATAACGGCAGGATGGAGTGAAAAACTGTTTTTT
CDR3: CASSITAGWSEKLFF

V: TRBV2
size: NA
D: NA
J: TRBJ1-1
DNA: TGTGCCAGCACTTGGACCAGGAACACTGAAGCTTTCTTT
CDR3: CASTWTRNTEAFF

V: TRBV3-1/TRBV3-2
size: once
D: NA
J: TRBJ2-5
DNA: TGTGCCAGCAGCCAGTCGTCGGAGACCCAGTACTTC
CDR3: CASSQSSETQYF

V: TRBV5-4
size: NA
D: NA
J: TRBJ1-1
DNA: TGTGCCAGCAGCTTAAAGACGGTTCTGAACACTGAAGCTTTCTTT
CDR3: CASSLKTVLNTEAFF

V: TRBV9
size: NA
D: NA
J: TRBJ1-4
DNA: TGTGCCAGCAGCCGGGACGTTAATGAAAAACTGTTTTTT
CDR3: CASSRDVNEKLFF

V: TRBV6-5
size: NA
D: TRBD1
J: TRBJ1-2
DNA: TGTGCCAGCAGTTACATAGGGACAGGGAGGTATGGCTACACCTTC
CDR3: CASSYIGTGRYGYTF

V: TRBV29-1
size: once
D: TRBD1
J: TRBJ1-3
DNA: TGCAGCGTGACAGGGGCCTCTGGAAACACCATATATTTT
CDR3: CSVTGASGNTIYF

V: TRBV18
size: NA
D: NA
J: TRBJ1-2
DNA: TGTGCCAGCTCACCATTACGAGGGAAGTCGGGCTATGGCTACACCTTC
CDR3: CASSPLRGKSGYGYTF

V: TRBV2
size: NA
D: TRBD2
J: TRBJ2-5
DNA: TGTGCCAGCAGTGGACGGACTAGCGGGGGGGCCGCAGAGACCCAGTACTTC
CDR3: CASSGRTSGGAAETQYF

V: TRBV5-1
size: NA
D: NA
J: TRBJ1-2
DNA: TGCGCCAGCAGCTTGGCGGGCGGGGATCTCTATGGCTACACCTTC
CDR3: CASSLAGGDLYGYTF

V: TRBV18
size: NA
D: NA
J: TRBJ2-5
DNA: TGTGCCAGCTCACCCACGAGGCCCGAAGCCCAGTACTTC
CDR3: CASSPTRPEAQYF

V: TRBV2
size: NA
D: NA
J: TRBJ2-5
DNA: TGTGCCGGACACAGGGAAGAGACCCAGTACTTC
CDR3: CAGHREETQYF

V: TRBV10-1
size: NA
D: NA
J: TRBJ2-1
DNA: TGCGCCAGCAGTGTCGGGCGGAGGGTTATGGTCGATGAGCAGTTCTTC
CDR3: CASSVGRRVMVDEQFF

V: TRBV2
size: NA
D: NA
J: TRBJ1-5
DNA: TGTGCCAGCAGTGAGGAGGCCCTTGGGCCCCAGCATTTT
CDR3: CASSEEALGPQHF

V: TRBV5-1
size: NA
D: TRBD1
J: TRBJ1-1
DNA: TGCGCCAGCAGCTTGGTTCCGAGACAGGGAGCGAACACTGAAGCTTTCTTT
CDR3: CASSLVPRQGANTEAFF

V: TRBV7-9
size: NA
D: NA
J: TRBJ1-4
DNA: TGTGCCAGCGATGGGACCGAACGGGAAAAACTGTTTTTT
CDR3: CASDGTEREKLFF

V: TRBV9
size: NA
D: NA
J: TRBJ1-2
DNA: TGTGCCAGCAGCGTAGGTCCCTTCGCGGCCGGCTATGGCTACACCTTC
CDR3: CASSVGPFAAGYGYTF

V: TRBV30
size: NA
D: TRBD1
J: TRBJ1-5
DNA: TGTGCCTGGAGTGACAGGGGTGGCAATCAGCCCCAGCATTTT
CDR3: CAWSDRGGNQPQHF

V: TRBV5-5
size: once
D: TRBD1
J: TRBJ1-4
DNA: TGTGCCAGCAGCTTGGGCGGACAGGGGACAACTAATGAAAAACTGTTTTTT
CDR3: CASSLGGQGTTNEKLFF

V: TRBV12-3/TRBV12-4
size: NA
D: NA
J: TRBJ1-5
DNA: TGTGCCAGCAGCAACAGGGATCAGCCCCAGCATTTT
CDR3: CASSNRDQPQHF

V: TRBV18
size: NA
D: NA
J: TRBJ2-1
DNA: TGTGCCAGCTCGGGAGGACAGTCTAATGAGCAGTTCTTC
CDR3: CASSGGQSNEQFF

V: TRBV2
size: NA
D: NA
J: TRBJ1-2
DNA: TGTGCCAGCAGGGTAGACAGTACTAACTATGGCTACACCTTC
CDR3: CASRVDSTNYGYTF

V: TRBV14
size: few
D: NA
J: TRBJ2-5
DNA: TGTGCCAGCAGCCAAGATTTGGTCTCCGAGACCCAGTACTTC
CDR3: CASSQDLVSETQYF

V: TRBV19
size: NA
D: TRBD1
J: TRBJ1-1
DNA: TGTGCCAGTAGTTACCACCTCGGACAGGGCAGTGAAGCTTTCTTT
CDR3: CASSYHLGQGSEAFF

V: TRBV18
size: NA
D: NA
J: TRBJ1-1
DNA: TGTGCCAGCTCACCCGACGGCCCTCTGAACACTGAAGCTTTCTTT
CDR3: CASSPDGPLNTEAFF

V: TRBV6-2/TRBV6-3
size: NA
D: NA
J: TRBJ1-1
DNA: TGTGCCAGCAGTTACCCCGTCGGGCAGCGCGACCCTGAAGCTTTCTTT
CDR3: CASSYPVGQRDPEAFF

V: TRBV2
size: few
D: TRBD2
J: TRBJ2-1
DNA: TGTGCCAGCATGGAAGGGAGGGCAATGGGCAATGAGCAGTTCTTC
CDR3: CASMEGRAMGNEQFF

V: TRBV2
size: NA
D: TRBD1
J: TRBJ2-2
DNA: TGTGCCAGCAGTGGGACAGGGCGGACCGGGGAGCTGTTTTTT
CDR3: CASSGTGRTGELFF

V: TRBV6-2/TRBV6-3
size: NA
D: TRBD1
J: TRBJ1-1
DNA: TGTGCCAGCAGTTTCGACAGGGAGAACACTGAAGCTTTCTTT
CDR3: CASSFDRENTEAFF

V: TRBV11-2
size: NA
D: NA
J: TRBJ2-4
DNA: TGTGCCAGCAGCTCCCGCACGGGGGAGATCTTAGCCAAAAACATTCAGTACTTC
CDR3: CASSSRTGEILAKNIQYF

V: TRBV10-2
size: NA
D: NA
J: TRBJ1-5
DNA: TGCGCCAGCAGCTTCACAGTCGGTGAGCCCCAGCATTTT
CDR3: CASSFTVGEPQHF

V: TRBV5-4
size: NA
D: TRBD1
J: TRBJ1-1
DNA: TGTGCCAGCAGCACCCCGAGGACAGGGGGCTTTGATACTGAAGCTTTCTTT
CDR3: CASSTPRTGGFDTEAFF

V: TRBV7-3
size: few
D: TRBD2
J: TRBJ2-3
DNA: TGTGCCAGCAGCTTACTAGCGGGGGGGCGCACAGATACGCAGTATTTT
CDR3: CASSLLAGGRTDTQYF

V: TRBV6-1
size: NA
D: NA
J: TRBJ1-5
DNA: TGTGCCAGCAGTGACAGGGGAGGCAGCAATCAGCCCCAGCATTTT
CDR3: CASSDRGGSNQPQHF

V: TRBV30
size: NA
D: NA
J: TRBJ1-2
DNA: TGTGCCTGGAGGAAGCAGATAGGCATCTATGGCTACACCTTC
CDR3: CAWRKQIGIYGYTF

V: TRBV28
size: NA
D: NA
J: TRBJ1-4
DNA: TGTGCCAGCAGCCTTACAGGGAGGGCTAATGAAAAACTGTTTTTT
CDR3: CASSLTGRANEKLFF